Sequencing of this TCR beta chain was carried out in a study of blood T cell repertoires in COVID-19. Study-wide background: Material from acute and convalescent COVID-19 was sourced from the United States, Italy and Spain. Sample material is recorded as cDNA or gDNA derived from T cells, B-cell-depleted T cells, or PBMCs.

In the original processing: Amplification of reference gene primers provided the estimated nucleated cell counts. Only in-frame clones appear in the TCRdb table, and some are missing; sequencing was by immunoSEQ multiplex PCR. V, J and clone size reflect that table, while D and trimming were determined from the DNA. This table has about 53,000 clones, 82% appearing once. V shed 5 bases and J 1 base; nucleotides not matched to a gene: 2. The germline gives CDR1 KGHDR, CDR2 SFDVKD. The CDR3 is 15 amino acids. V and J are TRBV24-1 and TRBJ2-3; the match to TRBD2 covers 10 bases. This clonotype was obtained from a woman aged 60-70 years with acute or convalescent COVID-19. Sequenced material: peripheral blood. CDR3 residues: CATSVGLAGTDTQYF. The CDR3 bases are TGTGCCACCAGTGTAGGACTAGCGGGCACAGATACGCAGTATTTT.